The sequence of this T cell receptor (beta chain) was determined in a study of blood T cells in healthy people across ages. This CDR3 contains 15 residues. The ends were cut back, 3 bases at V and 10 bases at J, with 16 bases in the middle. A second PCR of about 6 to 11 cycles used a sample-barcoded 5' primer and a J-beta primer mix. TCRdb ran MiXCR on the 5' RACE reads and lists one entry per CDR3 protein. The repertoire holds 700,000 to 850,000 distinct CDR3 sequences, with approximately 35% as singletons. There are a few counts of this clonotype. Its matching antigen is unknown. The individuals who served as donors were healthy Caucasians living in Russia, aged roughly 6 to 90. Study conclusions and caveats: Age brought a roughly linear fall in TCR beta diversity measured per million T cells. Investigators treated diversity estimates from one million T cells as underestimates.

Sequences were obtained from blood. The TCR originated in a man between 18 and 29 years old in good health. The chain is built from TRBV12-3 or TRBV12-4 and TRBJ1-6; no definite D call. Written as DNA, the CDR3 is TGTGCCAGCAGTTTTTTAGGGCAGCACGGATCACCCCTCCACTTT. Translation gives CASSFLGQHGSPLHF.